The sequence of this T cell receptor beta chain was determined in a study of a mutant IDH1 vaccine in newly diagnosed glioma. Study details: Treated patients comprised approximately 60% males and around 40% females, mean age roughly 43 years.

Trimming removed 6 bases from V and 10 bases from J, with 12 bases in between. Germline V gives CDR1 MDHEN, CDR2 SYDVKM. CDR3 length: 11 residues. TCRdb's copy holds only in-frame clones and misses some; the assay was immunoSEQ multiplex PCR. The sample yields tens of thousands of clones, roughly four fifths seen once. The time point here: week 5, during vaccination. Every vaccination contained 300 ug of the mutant IDH1 20-mer peptide and was paired with topical imiquimod. Worth noting for this clone: Its target is unknown.

The input for sequencing was PBMCs, taken from a glioma patient whose treatment included an IDH1 peptide vaccine. V gene TRBV28 combines with J gene TRBJ1-1, with a tentative D call TRBD1 (6 bases). This receptor was obtained from a man over 45 with glioma. CDR3 residues: CASRIGGSAFF. CDR3 sequence (DNA): TGTGCCAGCAGGATAGGGGGATCAGCTTTCTTT. Complete variable domain (other parts from reference TRBV28 and TRBJ1-1): DVKVTQSSRYLVKRTGEKVFLECVQDMDHENMFWYRQDPGLGLRLIYFSYDVKMKEKGDIPEGYSVSREKKERFSLILESASTNQTSMYLCASRIGGSAFFGQGTRLTVV.